This TCR beta chain was sequenced in a study of T cell responses to AZD1222 COVID-19 vaccine. Study-wide results and caveats: Epitopes outside B.1.351 and B.1.1.7 mutated regions reportedly drew nearly half of spike TCRs. Clonal diversity was possibly underestimated, and the donors were mostly white British, with more females. Increased Spike-specific TCR breadth and depth were observed after two AZD1222 doses.

Germline V CDR1 and CDR2: SGHRS, YFSETQ. The CDR3 sequence is 15 residues long. With 3 bases clipped from V and 2 bases from J, the junction kept 3 bases outside the gene matches. A word on this clone: What it recognizes is unknown.

Measured with immunoSEQ multiplex PCR; TCRdb has only the in-frame clones, and not every one. The table records some 130,000 clones, roughly nine tenths of them present only once. V gene TRBV5-1 combines with J gene TRBJ2-3; the match to TRBD2 covers 10 bases. The specimen was peripheral blood, collected on day 0 of AZD1222 vaccination. This receptor was identified in an adult in good health. The CDR3 region is CASSYGTSDTDTQYF. As DNA, the CDR3 is TGCGCCAGCAGCTACGGGACTAGCGACACAGATACGCAGTATTTT.